The 22 T cell receptor beta chains below were found in one sample sequenced in a study of blood T cell repertoires in COVID-19. Clones were read by immunoSEQ multiplex PCR, and TCRdb kept only the in-frame ones, dropping some. The sample has approximately 320,000 clones, over 80% seen once. The sequenced sample consisted of PBMCs or T cells enriched from blood (not recorded which). The receptors were sampled from a woman aged 18-30 years who had recovered from COVID-19.

This chain links TRBV6-2 or TRBV6-3 with TRBJ2-1; D is ambiguous. Germline CDR1 is MNHEY and CDR2 is SVGEGT. This CDR3 contains 15 residues. Trimming took off 8 bases at V and 7 bases at J, with 21 bases between the two ends. The CDR3 DNA is TGTGCCAGCGGTTCGGCCGCGTCAGTGACAAATGAGCAGTTCTTC. Translating gives CASGSAASVTNEQFF.

V and J are TRBV5-6 and TRBJ2-7; 14 bases agree with TRBD2. The CDR3 extends over 17 amino acids. V dropped 4 bases and J dropped 4; count of bases not matched to a gene: 10. CDR1 is SGHDT, CDR2 YYEEEE, per germline. The DNA for the CDR3 is TGTGCCAGCAGCAGCAGACTAGCGGGGGGGCCCGTTTACGAGCAGTACTTC. Its protein is CASSSRLAGGPVYEQYF.

J is TRBJ2-1 and V is TRBV9; 7 nucleotides agree with TRBD1. The CDR3 spans 13 residues. The germline V gene has CDR1 SGDLS and CDR2 YYNGEE. The junction had 5 bases not matched to a gene; V was cut back by 4 bases and J by 7 bases. The CDR3 loop reads CASSTQTGNEQFF. CDR3 bases: TGTGCCAGCAGCACCCAGACAGGGAATGAGCAGTTCTTC.

The chain joins TRBV6-2 or TRBV6-3 to TRBJ1-5; no clear D. There are 12 residues in the CDR3. With 2 bases removed from V and 8 bases from J, the gap between germline ends came to 7 bases. The germline V gene has CDR1 MNHEY and CDR2 SVGEGT. The CDR3 DNA reads as TGTGCCAGCAGTTACCACATCAAGCCCCAGCATTTT. It specifies CASSYHIKPQHF.

The gene calls are TRBV5-1 and TRBJ2-3, with D unclear. V gave up 4 bases and J gave up 3 bases, with 6 bases separating them. In germline, CDR1 is SGHRS, CDR2 YFSETQ. This CDR3 comprises 12 residues. CDR3 bases: TGCGCCAGCAGCCCCCCTACAGATACGCAGTATTTT. As protein: CASSPPTDTQYF.

The V gene is TRBV27, the J gene TRBJ1-5; 7 nucleotides line up with TRBD1. Germline assignment: CDR1 MNHEY and CDR2 SMNVEV (reference sequence). The J segment lost 0 bases and the V segment lost 8 bases, leaving 4 bases of the junction unmatched. The CDR3 contains 14 residues. The chain's CDR3 is CASGGTASNQPQHF. Here the CDR3 DNA reads TGTGCCAGCGGAGGGACAGCTAGCAATCAGCCCCAGCATTTT.

The chain is built from TRBV30 and TRBJ2-5; unclear D gene. V dropped 4 bases and J dropped 1 base, with 10 bases sitting between them. The CDR3 is made up of 13 amino acids. The germline gives CDR1 GTSNPN, CDR2 SVGIG (reference sequence). The DNA for the CDR3 is TGTGCCTGGAATTGGCAGTTCCAAGAGACCCAGTACTTC. Translation: CAWNWQFQETQYF.

V is TRBV6-5 and J is TRBJ2-1, with D uncertain. This CDR3 contains 15 residues. V was trimmed by 2 bases and J by 3 bases, leaving 11 bases between them. Germline-derived CDR1 and CDR2 are MNHEY and SVGAGI. This CDR3 reads CASSYGLPSYNEQFF. The CDR3 DNA reads as TGTGCCAGCAGTTACGGTCTTCCGAGCTACAATGAGCAGTTCTTC.

This sequence joins TRBV3-1 (or the pseudogene TRBV3-2) and TRBJ2-2; D not certain. The germline CDR1 and CDR2 sequences are LGHDT and YNNKEL (reference sequence). Trimming removed 6 bases at V and 1 base at J, with 6 bases between. The CDR3 sequence is 13 residues long. In nucleotides, the CDR3 is TGTGCCAGCAGAGGAGTGAACACCGGGGAGCTGTTTTTT. Translation gives CASRGVNTGELFF.

The rearrangement uses TRBV5-1 and TRBJ1-2; 11 nucleotides match TRBD1. The CDR3 extends over 16 amino acids. The V segment lost 6 bases and the J segment 0 bases; nucleotides outside the gene matches: 7. CDR1 is SGHRS and CDR2 is YFSETQ in the germline V gene. The DNA of the CDR3 is TGCGCCAGCAAGGCGGGGACAGGGGGAACTAACTATGGCTACACCTTC. Encoded protein: CASKAGTGGTNYGYTF.

The chain has TRBV7-3 and TRBJ1-6; D gene uncertain. This CDR3 spans 13 amino acids. CDR1 and CDR2 from the germline V gene are SGHTA and FQGTGA. V was cut by 8 bases and J by 5 bases, with 10 bases left in between. As DNA, the CDR3 is TGTGCCAGCTCGGAGACTAATAATTCACCCCTCCACTTT. Protein product: CASSETNNSPLHF.

The chain recombines TRBV18 with TRBJ1-2; weak D call: TRBD1 (6 bases). V dropped 2 bases and J dropped 3 bases, with 10 bases sitting between them. Germline values: CDR1 KGHSH, CDR2 LQKENI. The CDR3 spans 14 residues. The CDR3 DNA is TGTGCCAGCTCACCAGAACAGGGAGACTATGGCTACACCTTC. Translation gives CASSPEQGDYGYTF.

CDR3 sequence: CASRRARSAETQYF. DNA for the CDR3: TGTGCCAGCAGGCGGGCTAGATCCGCTGAGACCCAGTACTTC. The chain is built from TRBV11-1 and TRBJ2-5; D may be TRBD2 (5 bases). Germline-derived CDR1 and CDR2 are SGHAT and FQDESV (reference sequence). There are 14 residues in the CDR3. The ends were cut back, 6 bases at V and 5 bases at J, with 16 bases in the middle.

The chain employs TRBV6-5 and TRBJ1-1; D might be TRBD1 (6 bases). V was clipped by 2 bases and J by 8 bases, with 12 bases between them. Looked up from germline, CDR1 is MNHEY and CDR2 is SVGAGI. The CDR3 consists of 13 residues. The CDR3 nucleotides are TGTGCCAGCAGTTACGGAGGACAGCTCGAAGCTTTCTTT. It encodes CASSYGGQLEAFF.

The rearrangement uses TRBV6-7 and TRBJ1-1; no firm D call. TRBV6-7 is an ORF; its function is uncertain. CDR3 size: 15 residues. Deletions cut 5 bases from V and 0 bases from J, with 13 bases between. The CDR3 nucleotides are TGTGCCAGCAGTCCGACCGGGATCATGAACACTGAAGCTTTCTTT. Residues: CASSPTGIMNTEAFF.

This chain joins TRBV10-3 and TRBJ1-3, with D unclear. Per germline, CDR1 ENHRY and CDR2 SYGVKD. This CDR3 comprises 14 residues. The V gene lost 2 bases and the J gene lost 2 bases, with 7 bases spanning the gap. The CDR3 is CAISEAGTGNTIYF. The CDR3 coding sequence is TGTGCCATCAGTGAGGCAGGCACTGGAAACACCATATATTTT.

V is TRBV19 and J is TRBJ2-2; the match to TRBD2 covers 8 bases. V was pared by 3 bases and J by 5 bases, with 8 bases of the junction left unmatched. This CDR3 has 16 amino acids. The germline V gene has CDR1 LNHDA and CDR2 SQIVND (reference sequence). As DNA, the CDR3 is TGTGCCAGTAGTATCCCGCGGGGGGCCGGGACCGGGGAGCTGTTTTTT. Residues: CASSIPRGAGTGELFF.

The chain uses TRBV9 and TRBJ2-3, with 9 positions matching TRBD2. The CDR3 length is 18 residues. The V and J ends lost 3 bases and 4 bases, in that order; junction bases with no gene match: 15. Germline V gene sequence: CDR1 SGDLS, CDR2 YYNGEE. CDR3 loop: CASSARTPLAGAADTQYF. In DNA, the CDR3 is TGTGCCAGCAGCGCGAGAACACCTTTAGCGGGAGCCGCAGATACGCAGTATTTT.

The genes are TRBV19 and TRBJ2-4; D is perhaps TRBD1 (6 bases). Per the germline V gene, CDR1 is LNHDA and CDR2 is SQIVND (reference sequence). This CDR3 has 15 residues. Trimming stripped 3 bases from V and 3 bases from J, with 12 bases between. The CDR3 DNA is TGTGCCAGTAGTATGGGGGCGTGGGGCAAAAACATTCAGTACTTC. Amino acid sequence: CASSMGAWGKNIQYF.

The V and J genes are TRBV10-1 and TRBJ2-5, with 7 bases aligning to TRBD1. Germline lookup yields CDR1 WNHNN and CDR2 SYGVQD (reference sequence). J gave up 2 bases and V 9 bases, and 3 bases lay outside the gene matches. The CDR3 loop spans 12 amino acids. The chain's CDR3 is CARDRVQETQYF. CDR3 nucleotides: TGCGCCAGAGACAGGGTTCAAGAGACCCAGTACTTC.

The rearrangement joins TRBV19 to TRBJ2-3; D perhaps matches TRBD2 (6 bases). Between the trimmed V and J ends, which lost 6 bases and 10 bases, there was a span of 17 bases. The CDR3 sequence is 13 residues long. CDR1 is LNHDA, CDR2 SQIVND, per germline (reference sequence). The CDR3 loop is CASRPWARGAQYF. The CDR3 DNA is TGTGCCAGTAGGCCCTGGGCCCGCGGGGCGCAGTATTTT.

The V gene is TRBV21-1, the J gene TRBJ2-4; the table's D call of TRBD2 was not tested on the DNA. TRBV21-1 is a listed pseudogene. The CDR3 contains 22 residues. The CDR3 coding sequence is TGTGCCAGCAGCAAGCGTAATTCTTTGGGTTACTTTGGACGGGGTTGCAAAAACATTCAGTACTTC. Amino acids: CASSKRNSLGYFGRGCKNIQYF.